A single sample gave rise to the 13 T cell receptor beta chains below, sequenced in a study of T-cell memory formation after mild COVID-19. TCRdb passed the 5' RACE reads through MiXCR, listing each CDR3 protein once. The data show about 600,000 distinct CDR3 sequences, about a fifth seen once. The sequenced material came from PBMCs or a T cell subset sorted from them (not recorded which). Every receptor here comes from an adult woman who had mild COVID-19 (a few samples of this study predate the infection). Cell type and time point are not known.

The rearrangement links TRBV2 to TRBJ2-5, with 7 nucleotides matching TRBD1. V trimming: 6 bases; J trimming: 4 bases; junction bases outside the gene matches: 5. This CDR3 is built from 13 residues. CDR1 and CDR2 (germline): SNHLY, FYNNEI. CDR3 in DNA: TGTGCCAGCAGCGCCAACAGGGGAGAGACCCAGTACTTC. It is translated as CASSANRGETQYF.

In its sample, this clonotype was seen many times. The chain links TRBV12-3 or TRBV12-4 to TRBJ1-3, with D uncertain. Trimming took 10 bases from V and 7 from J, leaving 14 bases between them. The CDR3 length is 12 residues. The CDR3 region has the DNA TGTGCCAACCAGCAGGACTTGAACACCATATATTTT. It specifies CANQQDLNTIYF.

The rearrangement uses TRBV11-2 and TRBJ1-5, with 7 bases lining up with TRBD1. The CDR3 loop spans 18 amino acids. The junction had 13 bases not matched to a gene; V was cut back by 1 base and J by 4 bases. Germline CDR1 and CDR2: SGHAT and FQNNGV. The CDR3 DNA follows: TGTGCCAGCAGCTTAGTTGTCAGGGGGTGCCCTGGGAATCAGCCCCAGCATTTT. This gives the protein CASSLVVRGCPGNQPQHF.

In DNA form, the CDR3 reads TGTGCCACCAGATCCATAGCCCCTGACAGGGGCCCCCGGAACACCATATATTTT. Translation gives CATRSIAPDRGPRNTIYF. The chain recombines TRBV24-1 with TRBJ1-3, with TRBD1 matching 8 bases. The CDR3 runs to 18 residues. CDR1 and CDR2 (germline): KGHDR, SFDVKD. Germline trimming cut 7 bases from V and 7 bases from J; bases unmatched to any gene: 20.

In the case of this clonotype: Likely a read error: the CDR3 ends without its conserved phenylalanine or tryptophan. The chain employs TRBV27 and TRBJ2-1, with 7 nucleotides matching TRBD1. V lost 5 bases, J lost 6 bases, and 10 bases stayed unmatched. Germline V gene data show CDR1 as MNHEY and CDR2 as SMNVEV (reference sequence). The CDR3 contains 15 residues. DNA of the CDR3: TGTGCCAGCAGTAACGACAGGGAACTGGGCAATGAGCAGTTCTTA. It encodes CASSNDRELGNEQFL.

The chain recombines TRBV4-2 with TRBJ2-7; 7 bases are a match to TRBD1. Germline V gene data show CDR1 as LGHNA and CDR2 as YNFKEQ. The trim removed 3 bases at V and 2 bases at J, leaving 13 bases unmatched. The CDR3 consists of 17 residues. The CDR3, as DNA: TGTGCCAGCAGCCAGAGGTCCGGGTCAGGGGGAACCTACGAGCAGTACTTC. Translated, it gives CASSQRSGSGGTYEQYF.

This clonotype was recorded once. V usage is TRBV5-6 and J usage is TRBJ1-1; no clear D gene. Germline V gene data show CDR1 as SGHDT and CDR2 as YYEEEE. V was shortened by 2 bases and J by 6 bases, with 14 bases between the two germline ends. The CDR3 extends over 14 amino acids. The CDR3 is CASSFWWGRPEAFF. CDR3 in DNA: TGTGCCAGCAGCTTCTGGTGGGGAAGGCCTGAAGCTTTCTTT.

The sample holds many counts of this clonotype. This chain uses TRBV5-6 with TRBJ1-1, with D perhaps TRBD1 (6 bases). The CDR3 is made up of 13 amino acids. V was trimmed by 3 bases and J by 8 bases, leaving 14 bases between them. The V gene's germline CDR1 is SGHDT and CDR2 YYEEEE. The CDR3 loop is CASSWGQGIEAFF. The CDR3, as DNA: TGTGCCAGCAGCTGGGGGCAGGGGATCGAAGCTTTCTTT.

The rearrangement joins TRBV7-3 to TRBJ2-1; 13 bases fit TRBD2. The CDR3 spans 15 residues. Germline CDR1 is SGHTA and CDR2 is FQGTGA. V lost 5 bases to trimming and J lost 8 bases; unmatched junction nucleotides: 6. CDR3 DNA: TGTGCCAGCAGCGCCGGGACTAGCGGGATCTATGAGCAGTTCTTC. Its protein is CASSAGTSGIYEQFF.

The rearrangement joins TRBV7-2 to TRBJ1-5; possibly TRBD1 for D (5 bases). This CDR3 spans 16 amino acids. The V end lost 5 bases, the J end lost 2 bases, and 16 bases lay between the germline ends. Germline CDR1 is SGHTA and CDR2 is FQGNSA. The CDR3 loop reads CASSKTTLQGNQPQHF. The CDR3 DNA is TGTGCCAGCAGCAAAACCACCCTACAGGGCAATCAGCCCCAGCATTTT.

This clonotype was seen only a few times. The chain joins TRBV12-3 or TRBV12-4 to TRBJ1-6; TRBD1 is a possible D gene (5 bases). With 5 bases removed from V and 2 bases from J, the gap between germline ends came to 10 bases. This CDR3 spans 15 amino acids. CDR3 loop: CASSPPGTYNSPLHF. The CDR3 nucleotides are TGTGCCAGCAGTCCACCAGGGACCTATAATTCACCCCTCCACTTT.

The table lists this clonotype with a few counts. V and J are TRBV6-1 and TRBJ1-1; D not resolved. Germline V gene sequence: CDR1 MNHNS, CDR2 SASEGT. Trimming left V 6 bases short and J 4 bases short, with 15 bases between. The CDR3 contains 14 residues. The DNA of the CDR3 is TGTGCCAGCAGCAAGCCCGGAGAGGCCACTGAAGCTTTCTTT. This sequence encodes CASSKPGEATEAFF.

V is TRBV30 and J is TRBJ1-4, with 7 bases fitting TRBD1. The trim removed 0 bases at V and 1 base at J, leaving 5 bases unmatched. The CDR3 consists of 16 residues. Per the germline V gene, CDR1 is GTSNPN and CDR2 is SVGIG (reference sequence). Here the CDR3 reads CAWSVIGGETNEKLFF. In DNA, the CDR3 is TGTGCCTGGAGTGTAATAGGGGGCGAAACTAATGAAAAACTGTTTTTT.